The 20 T cell receptor beta chains in this list originate from one sample, sequenced in a study of T cells in Graves' hyperthyroidism and ophthalmopathy. Authors of the study amplified TCR beta CDR3 regions from RNA transcripts. First-round RT-PCR of the TCR CDR3 relied on the HTBI primer set. MiXCR, applied by TCRdb to the multiplex PCR reads, yields one record per CDR3 protein. Of hundreds of thousands of distinct CDR3 sequences in the sample, 14% to 15% were seen once. Source material: blood. Receptor source: a man aged 18 to 30 with Graves' ophthalmopathy.

The chain links TRBV6-5 to TRBJ2-2; no firm D call. V was pared by 0 bases and J by 16 bases, with 15 bases between. CDR1 is MNHEY, CDR2 SVGAGI, per germline. The CDR3 is 13 residues long. The CDR3 bases are TGTGCCAGCAGTTACTCGAGTGGGAACAAACCGTTTTTT. Encoded protein: CASSYSSGNKPFF.

The chain has TRBV5-4 and TRBJ2-6, with D tentatively TRBD1 (5 bases). The CDR3 length is 17 residues. The V and J ends lost 0 bases and 0 bases respectively, with 10 bases between them. Germline CDR1 reads SGHNT; CDR2 reads YYREEE (reference sequence). CDR3 nucleotides: TGTGCCAGCAGCTTGGCCGGACATCCCTCTGGGGCCAACGTCCTGACTTTC. It yields the protein CASSLAGHPSGANVLTF.

In this sample, this clonotype turned up a few times. A much larger clone differs by one base, so this may be a read error. This chain joins TRBV6-1 and TRBJ1-5; D not certain. The CDR3 runs 15 residues. Germline V lookup: CDR1 MNHNS, CDR2 SASEGT. V lost 4 bases, J lost 5 bases, and 15 bases lay in between. CDR3 region: CASSGSWLNDQPQHF. The CDR3 nucleotides are TGTGCCAGCAGTGGGTCTTGGCTTAACGATCAGCCCCAGCATTTT.

This clonotype was seen a handful of times. This chain uses TRBV30 with TRBJ2-3; possibly TRBD1 for D (6 bases). Germline CDR1 reads GTSNPN; CDR2 reads SVGIG (reference sequence). CDR3 length: 13 amino acids. Trimming took off 4 bases at V and 6 bases at J, with 14 bases between the two ends. The DNA for the CDR3 is TGTGCCTGGAAAGCAGGGGCAGGGGATACGCAGTATTTT. It codes for CAWKAGAGDTQYF. Using reference TRBV30 and TRBJ2-3 for the parts outside the CDR3, the full variable domain is SQTIHQWPATLVQPVGSPLSLECTVEGTSNPNLYWYRQAAGRGLQLLFYSVGIGQISSEVPQNLSASRPQDRQFILSSKKLLLSDSGFYLCAWKAGAGDTQYFGPGTRLTVL.

The chain combines TRBV20-1 with TRBJ1-6; possibly TRBD1 for D (6 bases). CDR1 DFQATT and CDR2 SNEGSKA come from the germline V gene (reference sequence). The germline V and J ends were trimmed by 6 bases and 3 bases, with 18 bases remaining between them. This CDR3 is 16 amino acids long. The CDR3 DNA reads as TGCAGTGCCCCGGACTCCTTAGGGGGCTATAATTCACCCCTCCACTTT. It codes for CSAPDSLGGYNSPLHF.

This clonotype was counted at least ten times. The genes are TRBV5-8 and TRBJ2-5, with TRBD2 matching 8 bases. Germline CDR1 SGHTS, CDR2 YDEGEE. The CDR3 runs to 15 residues. V was clipped by 2 bases and J by 4 bases; unmatched bases: 7. CDR3 DNA: TGTGCCAGCAGCTTTGAACGGGGGGGACGAGAGACCCAGTACTTC. It specifies CASSFERGGRETQYF.

This clonotype has a count of ten or more. The genes are TRBV29-1 and TRBJ1-2; 8 positions agree with TRBD1. Trimming cost V 8 bases and J 0 bases; bases outside gene matches: 5. The CDR3 totals 13 residues. CDR1 SQVTM and CDR2 ANQGSEA come from the germline V gene. The DNA of the CDR3 is TGCAGCTTCGCAGGGGGCTCTAACTATGGCTACACCTTC. Amino acids: CSFAGGSNYGYTF.

This clonotype was detected ten times or more. The V call is TRBV6-1, the J call TRBJ2-5; D may be TRBD1 or TRBD2 (5 bases each). The CDR3 extends over 15 amino acids. Trimming removed 6 bases at V and 2 bases at J, with 16 bases between. The germline CDR1 and CDR2 sequences are MNHNS and SASEGT. This CDR3 reads CASSPGKGRQETQYF. The CDR3 bases are TGTGCCAGCAGCCCCGGGAAGGGACGGCAAGAGACCCAGTACTTC.

In its sample, this clonotype was seen a few times. The rearrangement joins TRBV7-9 to TRBJ1-1, with D uncertain. The CDR3 contains 13 residues. Trimming pared 1 base from V and 7 bases from J, leaving 10 bases between. Per the germline V gene, CDR1 is SEHNR and CDR2 is FQNEAQ (reference sequence). The CDR3 sequence: CASSLGYLDEAFF. CDR3 DNA: TGTGCCAGCAGCTTAGGGTATCTGGATGAAGCTTTCTTT.

This clonotype appeared many times. The chain joins TRBV18 to TRBJ2-1; 7 nucleotides line up with TRBD2. J gave up 3 bases and V 6 bases, and 8 bases lay outside the gene matches. The CDR3 contains 15 residues. Per the germline V gene, CDR1 is KGHSH and CDR2 is LQKENI. CDR3 in amino acids: CASSRQGGFYNEQFF. As DNA, the CDR3 is TGTGCCAGCTCCCGCCAGGGAGGGTTCTACAATGAGCAGTTCTTC.

This clonotype came up many times. The chain has TRBV11-2 and TRBJ2-5; 8 nucleotides agree with TRBD1. Germline V lookup: CDR1 SGHAT, CDR2 FQNNGV. This CDR3 spans 15 amino acids. V lost 1 base and J lost 2; bases outside the gene matches: 3. The DNA for the CDR3 is TGTGCCAGCAGCTTAGGTCAGGGGGCTCAAGAGACCCAGTACTTC. Encoded protein: CASSLGQGAQETQYF.

The chain is built from TRBV27 and TRBJ2-2, with D maybe TRBD1 (5 bases). Trimming stripped 2 bases from V and 6 bases from J, with 13 bases between. From germline, CDR1 is MNHEY and CDR2 SMNVEV (reference sequence). The CDR3 is 15 residues long. DNA for the CDR3: TGTGCCAGCAGTTTAAGCCAGGGCCCCCCCGGGGAGCTGTTTTTT. Protein sequence: CASSLSQGPPGELFF.

This clonotype was recorded a few times. This chain links TRBV24-1 with TRBJ2-2; 8 nucleotides match TRBD1. The CDR3 has 13 residues. The germline gives CDR1 KGHDR, CDR2 SFDVKD. After removal of 12 bases from V and 2 bases from J, the junction contained 4 bases not matched to a gene. The CDR3 nucleotides are TGTGCCTGCGGACAGGGTAACACCGGGGAGCTGTTTTTT. It codes for CACGQGNTGELFF.

This clonotype showed up many times. V usage is TRBV12-3 or TRBV12-4 and J usage is TRBJ1-4; perhaps TRBD1 as D (5 bases). There are 15 residues in the CDR3. V was pared by 7 bases and J by 4 bases, with 16 bases between. The CDR3 here is CASTRGDSGNEKLFF. The CDR3 DNA follows: TGTGCCAGCACCCGAGGGGACTCCGGTAATGAAAAACTGTTTTTT.

This clonotype occurred many times. The rearrangement uses TRBV7-3 and TRBJ2-1, with D hard to call. Germline assignment: CDR1 SGHTA and CDR2 FQGTGA. V lost 5 bases and J lost 4, with 15 bases in between. CDR3 length: 15 residues. The CDR3 bases are TGTGCCAGCAGCCCTGACCCTGGCCTTTACAATGAGCAGTTCTTC. Its protein is CASSPDPGLYNEQFF. Looking up the rest from reference TRBV7-3 and TRBJ2-1 gives the full variable domain: GAGVSQTPSNKVTEKGKYVELRCDPISGHTALYWYRQSLGQGPEFLIYFQGTGAADDSGLPNDRFFAVRPEGSVSTLKIQRTERGDSAVYLCASSPDPGLYNEQFFGPGTRLTVL.

Ten or more counts support this clonotype. This chain uses TRBV4-2 with TRBJ2-5; unclear D gene. Germline V CDR1 and CDR2: LGHNA, YNFKEQ. This CDR3 comprises 14 residues. V lost 0 bases and J lost 5, with 10 bases in between. The CDR3 spells CASSQDPRQETQYF. Here the CDR3 DNA reads TGTGCCAGCAGCCAAGACCCTAGGCAGGAGACCCAGTACTTC.

This clonotype showed up many times. This chain connects TRBV20-1 to TRBJ2-7, with D unclear. From germline, CDR1 is DFQATT and CDR2 SNEGSKA (reference sequence). Trimming left V 5 bases short and J 1 base short, with 12 bases between. The CDR3 covers 13 residues. The CDR3 loop reads CSAPPVDSYEQYF. In DNA form, the CDR3 reads TGCAGTGCTCCCCCCGTGGATTCCTACGAGCAGTACTTC.

The chain employs TRBV2 and TRBJ2-1; 16 bases are shared with TRBD2. Germline lookup yields CDR1 SNHLY and CDR2 FYNNEI. CDR3 length: 16 amino acids. V gave up 6 bases and J gave up 5 bases; unmatched junction bases: 4. DNA of the CDR3: TGTGCCAGCAGGGGGACTAGCGGGAGGGCCAACAATGAGCAGTTCTTC. Translated, it gives CASRGTSGRANNEQFF. Filled out from reference TRBV2 and TRBJ2-1, the complete variable domain reads EPEVTQTPSHQVTQMGQEVILRCVPISNHLYFYWYRQILGQKVEFLVSFYNNEISEKSEIFDDQFSVERPDGSNFTLKIRSTKLEDSAMYFCASRGTSGRANNEQFFGPGTRLTVL.

The chain combines TRBV13 with TRBJ2-3, with 7 positions matching TRBD2. Trimming took 5 bases from V and 2 from J; bases not matched to a gene: 7. The CDR3 is 15 amino acids. Germline CDR1 PRHDT, CDR2 FYEKMQ (reference sequence). The CDR3 bases are TGTGCCAGCAGCGCCCTTCTAGCGGCCACAGATACGCAGTATTTT. This translates into CASSALLAATDTQYF.

The sample holds many counts of this clonotype. This chain joins TRBV12-3 or TRBV12-4 and TRBJ1-1; D is uncertain. Trimming shortened V by 6 bases and J by 0 bases, and 14 bases separated the two germline ends. The CDR3 runs to 15 residues. DNA of the CDR3: TGTGCCAGCAGAGTTAAGGTAGGGCTGAACACTGAAGCTTTCTTT. Protein product: CASRVKVGLNTEAFF.